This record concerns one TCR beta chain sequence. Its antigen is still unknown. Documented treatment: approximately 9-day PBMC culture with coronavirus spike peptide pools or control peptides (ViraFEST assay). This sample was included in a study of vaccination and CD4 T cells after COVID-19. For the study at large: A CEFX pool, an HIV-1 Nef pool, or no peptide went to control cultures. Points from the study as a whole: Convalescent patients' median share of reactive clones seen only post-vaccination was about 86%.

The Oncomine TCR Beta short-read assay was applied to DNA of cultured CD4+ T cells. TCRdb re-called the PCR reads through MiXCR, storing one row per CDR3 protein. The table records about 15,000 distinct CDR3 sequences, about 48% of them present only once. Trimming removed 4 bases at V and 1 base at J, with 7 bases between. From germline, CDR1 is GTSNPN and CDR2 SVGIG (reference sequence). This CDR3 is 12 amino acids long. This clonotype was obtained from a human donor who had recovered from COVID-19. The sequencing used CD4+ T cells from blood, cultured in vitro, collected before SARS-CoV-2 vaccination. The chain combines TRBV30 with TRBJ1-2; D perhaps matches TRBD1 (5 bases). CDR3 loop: CAWTGYNYGYTF. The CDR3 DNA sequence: TGTGCCTGGACAGGGTATAACTATGGCTACACCTTC.